This T cell receptor (beta chain) appears in the sequencing data of a study of blood T cell repertoires in COVID-19. About the study: Material from acute and convalescent COVID-19 was sourced from the United States, Italy and Spain. The analysed material was cDNA or gDNA that came from T cells, B-cell-depleted T cells, or PBMCs.

The length of the CDR3 is 14 residues. V was trimmed by 2 bases and J by 5 bases, leaving 13 bases between them. Per the germline V gene, CDR1 is SGHRS and CDR2 is YFSETQ. Seattle's cohort entered during active infection and was followed longitudinally. Under the authors' procedure: Reference gene primer amplification yielded estimated nucleated cell counts. Repertoires were generated with immunoSEQ multiplex PCR, while TCRdb's copy carries only in-frame clones and drops some. V, J and clone size are those of that table, while D and trimming were read from the DNA. Seen here are roughly 220,000 clones, 75% to 90% observed once, and the top ten hold 7% to 10%.

The source is a woman older than 75 with COVID-19, enrolled during active disease. The chain joins TRBV5-1 to TRBJ1-1; D remains ambiguous. Sequencing was done on a sample of peripheral blood. As DNA, the CDR3 is TGCGCCAGCAGCTTCCGCGCCGGGGTGACTGAAGCTTTCTTT. This codes for CASSFRAGVTEAFF.